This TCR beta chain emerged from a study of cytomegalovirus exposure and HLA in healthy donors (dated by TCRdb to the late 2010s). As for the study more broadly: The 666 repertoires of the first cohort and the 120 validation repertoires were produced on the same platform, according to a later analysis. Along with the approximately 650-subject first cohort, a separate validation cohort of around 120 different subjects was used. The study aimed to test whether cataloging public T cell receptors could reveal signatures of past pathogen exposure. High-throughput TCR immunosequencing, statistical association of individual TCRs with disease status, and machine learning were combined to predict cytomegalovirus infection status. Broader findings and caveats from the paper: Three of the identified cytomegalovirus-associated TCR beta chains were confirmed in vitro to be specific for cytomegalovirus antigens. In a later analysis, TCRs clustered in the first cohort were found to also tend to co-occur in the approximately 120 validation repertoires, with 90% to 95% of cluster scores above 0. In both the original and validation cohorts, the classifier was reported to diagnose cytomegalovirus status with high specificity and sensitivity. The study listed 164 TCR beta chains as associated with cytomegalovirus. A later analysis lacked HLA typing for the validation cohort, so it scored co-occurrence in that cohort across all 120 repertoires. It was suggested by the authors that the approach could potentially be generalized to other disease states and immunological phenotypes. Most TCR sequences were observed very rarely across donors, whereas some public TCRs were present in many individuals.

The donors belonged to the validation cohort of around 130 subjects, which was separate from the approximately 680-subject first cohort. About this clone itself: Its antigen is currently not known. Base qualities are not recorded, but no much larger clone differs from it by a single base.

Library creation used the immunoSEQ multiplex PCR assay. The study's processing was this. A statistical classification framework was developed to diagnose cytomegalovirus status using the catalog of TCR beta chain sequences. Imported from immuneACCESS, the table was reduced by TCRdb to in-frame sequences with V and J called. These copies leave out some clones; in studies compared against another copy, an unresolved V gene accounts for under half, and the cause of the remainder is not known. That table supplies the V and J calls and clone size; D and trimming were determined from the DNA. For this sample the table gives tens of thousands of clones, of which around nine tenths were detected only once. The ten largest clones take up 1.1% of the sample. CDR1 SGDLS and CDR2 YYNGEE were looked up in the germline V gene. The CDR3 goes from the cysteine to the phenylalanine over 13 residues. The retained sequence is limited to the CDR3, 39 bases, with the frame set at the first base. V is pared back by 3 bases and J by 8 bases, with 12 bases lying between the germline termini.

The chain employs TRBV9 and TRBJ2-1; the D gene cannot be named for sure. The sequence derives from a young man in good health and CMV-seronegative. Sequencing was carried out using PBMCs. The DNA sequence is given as TGTGCCAGCAGCGCTTCTTCTGGCCATGAGCAGTTCTTC. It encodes CASSASSGHEQFF.